This T cell receptor (beta chain) was retrieved from a study of radiotherapy plus CTLA-4 blockade in lung cancer. Between the trimmed V and J ends, which lost 1 base and 4 bases, there was a span of 8 bases. The CDR3 is 13 residues long. Assay: immunoSEQ multiplex PCR; the TCRdb copy retains only in-frame clones and omits some. The sample holds some 15,000 clones; 72% are singletons and the top ten take about half. Points from the study as a whole: Interferon-beta and early blood T cell clone dynamics reportedly predicted response best.

Concerning this clone itself: Antigen: not known.

Specimen: peripheral blood, collected from a patient treated with radiotherapy plus ipilimumab. This receptor was identified in a human donor with non-small cell lung cancer whose response to radiotherapy plus ipilimumab could not be evaluated. This chain links TRBV5-3 with TRBJ1-2, with D uncertain. TRBV5-3 is designated an ORF whose function remains uncertain. The DNA of the CDR3 is TGTGCCAGAAGCTTGCGAGACACCTATGGCTACACCTTC. Translation: CARSLRDTYGYTF.